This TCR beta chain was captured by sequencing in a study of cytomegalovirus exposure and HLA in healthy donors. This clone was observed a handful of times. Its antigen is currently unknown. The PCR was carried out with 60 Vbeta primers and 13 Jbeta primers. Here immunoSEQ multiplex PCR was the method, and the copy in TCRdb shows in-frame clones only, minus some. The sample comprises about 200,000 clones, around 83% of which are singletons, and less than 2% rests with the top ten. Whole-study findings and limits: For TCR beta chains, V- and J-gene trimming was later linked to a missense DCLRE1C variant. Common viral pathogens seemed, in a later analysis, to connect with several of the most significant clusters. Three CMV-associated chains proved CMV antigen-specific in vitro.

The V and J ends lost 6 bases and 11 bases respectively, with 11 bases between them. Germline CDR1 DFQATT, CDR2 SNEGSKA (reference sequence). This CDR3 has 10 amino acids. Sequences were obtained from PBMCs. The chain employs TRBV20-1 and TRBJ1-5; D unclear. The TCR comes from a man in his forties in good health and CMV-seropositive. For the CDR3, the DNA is TGCAGTGCCTCCGGGAAGGCCCAGCATTTT. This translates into CSASGKAQHF.